Listed below are T cell receptor beta chains from one sample, sequenced in a study of T-cell reconstitution after alpha-beta-depleted transplantation in children. In TCRdb, the PCR reads were re-called with MiXCR into one record per CDR3 protein. The sample records 500,000 to 650,000 distinct CDR3 sequences, 10% to 15% being singletons. The specimen comprised PBMCs, mostly from graft donor cells, sampled 360 days after TCRalphabeta/CD19-depleted stem cell transplant. The origin of the receptors is a male patient aged 5 to 17 who had a stem cell transplant for acute myeloid leukemia, so the T cells may come from the graft donor. Both conserved end residues are part of each CDR3. The order of the fields is CDR3 protein, V gene.

CASSLGELSNNEQFF	TRBV7-3
CASSLQGAIGNTIYF	TRBV5-6
CASSPSGTSGRSSYNEQFF	TRBV13
CASSKNPGLPNYGEQYF	TRBV21-1
CSAVVGYTDTQYF	TRBV20-1
CSAISGSSYNEQFF	TRBV20-1
CSARVGLANYGYTF	TRBV20-1
CASSYSKSAGNTIYF	TRBV6-5
CASTLLRGSSEAFF	TRBV6-1
CASSRQFSRGLAEDTQYF	TRBV4-2
CASSQVAYQNIQYF	TRBV4-2
CASSLPTGPLAKNIQYF	TRBV28
CSVAARLAGGGEQYF	TRBV29-1
CASSLQATGYSNQPQHF	TRBV28
CASSSSAGDRYNEQFF	TRBV7-6
CASGHPGHGYTF	TRBV12-5
CASSCYPGQLFYSNQPQHF	TRBV7-3
CASSLRRDRGEQFF	TRBV12-3/TRBV12-4
CASSQVAGASYEQYF	TRBV3-1
CASSQGQGASNEQFF	TRBV4-3
CASSEGREWDTGELFF	TRBV6-4
CAISESGLAGGRRETQYF	TRBV10-3
CAISNRGLNEQFF	TRBV10-3
CASSYSRLIAGGYEQYF	TRBV6-9
CASSPDRGVFEQYF	TRBV28
CASSLGGRGHQETQYF	TRBV7-3
CASSLWKGATDTQYF	TRBV12-3/TRBV12-4
CSARDLPKWDNEQFF	TRBV20-1
CASRDIQNNEQFF	TRBV5-1
CASSLAIGQLSGELFF	TRBV5-1
CAWSVWGNNEQFF	TRBV30
CASSLTSGKGSYNEQFF	TRBV18
CASSQDNVNTEAFF	TRBV4-3
CASSFKAITSAGFDEQFF	TRBV5-1
CASSFGLAGGLETQYF	TRBV7-9
CASSQLGGVAEYAETQYF	TRBV4-2
CASSQGEGGSNEQYF	TRBV4-3
CASSQGTSGRSSYNEQFF	TRBV4-3
CSARAPGTGGVGANVLTF	TRBV20-1
CASSLDSAGGPYEQYF	TRBV5-1
CASSASDRLPNEQYF	TRBV25-1
CASNGGSSYEQYF	TRBV5-1
CASGDSLAGGQTQYF	TRBV5-1
CASKVRTSTDTQYF	TRBV6-1
CASSQGYGGVISGANVLTF	TRBV4-3
CAISGGETQFF	TRBV10-3
CSVHRGNEQFF	TRBV29-1
CASSQERGGPYEQYF	TRBV4-3
CSVEVGGGYEQYF	TRBV29-1
CASSQEPIGPGGSLEQFF	TRBV4-3
CASSTGLAGTYEQYF	TRBV7-8
CAISDTTQETQYF	TRBV10-3
CSARRGRRSYNEQFF	TRBV20-1
CASSLQAGGPYEQYF	TRBV28
CSAGVQETQYF	TRBV20-1